A few counts support the clone carrying this T cell receptor beta chain. Its antigen is undetermined. Reverse transcription of all isolated RNA meant that expressed TCRB transcripts were sequenced. Assay used: immunoSEQ multiplex PCR; TCRdb lists only in-frame clones, some missing. The sample lists some 270,000 clones, about 7.8% occurring once. These data come from a study of beta chain features in type 1 diabetes. Background on the study: Sorted cells, approximately 110 million in number, were examined across all samples. Study findings and constraints: A closer apparent resemblance between naive, central memory and Treg TCRB repertoires was seen in patients than in healthy donors. When cDNA is sequenced, cells with high TCR expression could be over-represented.

The CDR3 spans 17 residues. V dropped 6 bases and J dropped 1; count of bases not matched to a gene: 12. Germline V gene data show CDR1 as SGHRS and CDR2 as YFSETQ. The sequence was obtained from a woman aged 18-30 years in good health. Sequencing was done on a sample of central memory CD4+ T cells from blood. The rearrangement uses TRBV5-1 and TRBJ2-1, with TRBD1 identical over 8 bases. CDR3 loop: CASTKVITGGSYNEQFF. Here the CDR3 DNA reads TGCGCCAGCACCAAAGTAATAACAGGGGGATCCTACAATGAGCAGTTCTTC.